The TCR beta chain under discussion was sequenced for a study of PD-1 blockade in classical Hodgkin lymphoma. Time point: newly diagnosed, previously untreated cHL patient sample. Peripheral samples used as comparators were newly diagnosed, untreated classical Hodgkin lymphoma PBMCs. This clone was seen once. Its antigen remains unknown. This CDR3 spans 13 amino acids. Trimming pared 3 bases from V and 8 bases from J, leaving 13 bases between. From germline, CDR1 is SGHTA and CDR2 FQGTGA. Libraries were prepared by immunoSEQ multiplex PCR; TCRdb keeps only in-frame clonotypes and omits some of them. The sample contains approximately 47,000 clones, approximately 91% of which appear only once. Study-wide findings and caveats: Why the repertoires differ is still unclear, perhaps disease activity or prior therapy. Relapsed/refractory patients reportedly had lower baseline diversity than newly diagnosed patients.

The receptor's source is a human donor with classical Hodgkin lymphoma. The J gene is TRBJ1-1, the V gene TRBV7-3, with D perhaps TRBD1 (6 bases). Material for sequencing was peripheral blood mononuclear cells (PBMCs). CDR3 region: CASSFDPGAEAFF. For the CDR3, the DNA is TGTGCCAGCAGCTTCGACCCAGGGGCCGAAGCTTTCTTT.